Following are 32 T cell receptor beta chains from one sample sequenced in a study of tumour-infiltrating T cells in Burkitt lymphoma. Clones were sequenced by immunoSEQ multiplex PCR, and TCRdb holds only the in-frame ones, with some missing. Of some 17,000 clones listed, roughly 79% were seen once; the top ten hold 2% to 2.5%. Sequencing input: tumor tissue. These TCRs come from a human donor with diffuse large B-cell lymphoma.

The chain employs TRBV9 and TRBJ2-5; D perhaps matches TRBD2 (5 bases). CDR3 size: 14 residues. CDR1 is SGDLS and CDR2 is YYNGEE in the germline V gene. Trimming left V 4 bases short and J 4 bases short, with 14 bases between. CDR3 bases: TGTGCCAGCAGCCTCCTATGGGCGGGAGAGACCCAGTACTTC. Its protein product is CASSLLWAGETQYF.

This chain links TRBV29-1 with TRBJ2-7; 8 bases fit TRBD1. The CDR3 loop spans 14 amino acids. CDR1 SQVTM and CDR2 ANQGSEA come from the germline V gene. V lost 4 bases, J lost 6 bases, and 11 bases stayed unmatched. The CDR3 coding sequence is TGCAGCGTTGGAGGGGACAGGTTTGGGGTCGAGCAGTACTTC. Its translation: CSVGGDRFGVEQYF.

This chain joins TRBV19 and TRBJ1-4; 8 bases line up with TRBD1. This CDR3 is 16 amino acids long. In germline, CDR1 is LNHDA, CDR2 SQIVND (reference sequence). The V segment lost 1 base and the J segment 4 bases; nucleotides outside the gene matches: 5. CDR3 sequence reads: CASSIVPGQVNEKLFF. The DNA for the CDR3 is TGTGCCAGTAGTATAGTGCCGGGACAGGTTAATGAAAAACTGTTTTTT.

In its sample, this clone was seen once. The chain has TRBV4-3 and TRBJ1-1; 7 nucleotides match TRBD1. With V trimmed by 6 bases and J by 1 base, 8 bases remained unmatched. The V gene's germline CDR1 is LGHNA and CDR2 YSLEER. There are 15 residues in the CDR3. CDR3 sequence: CASRITGVSNTEAFF. As DNA, the CDR3 is TGCGCCAGCAGGATTACAGGGGTGTCGAACACTGAAGCTTTCTTT.

This clone appeared a few times. This sequence joins TRBV9 and TRBJ2-2; 8 bases are a match to TRBD2. V gave up 5 bases and J gave up 0 bases; unmatched junction bases: 3. Per the germline V gene, CDR1 is SGDLS and CDR2 is YYNGEE. This CDR3 contains 15 residues. The CDR3 spells CASRTGLANTGELFF. CDR3 bases: TGTGCCAGCAGGACGGGACTAGCGAACACCGGGGAGCTGTTTTTT.

V and J are TRBV14 and TRBJ2-5; D is ambiguous. Germline-derived CDR1 and CDR2 are SGHDN and FVKESK. V was shortened by 0 bases and J by 2 bases, with 1 base between the two germline ends. The CDR3 length is 12 residues. The DNA of the CDR3 is TGTGCCAGCAGCCAAGAGCAAGAGACCCAGTACTTC. This codes for CASSQEQETQYF.

V gene TRBV6-6 combines with J gene TRBJ1-5; D is undetermined. The ends were cut back, 4 bases at V and 5 bases at J, with 6 bases in the middle. CDR1 and CDR2 (germline): MNHNY, SVGAGI (reference sequence). CDR3 length equals 12 residues. The CDR3 sequence is CASSLGDQPQHF. CDR3 bases: TGTGCCAGCAGTTTAGGCGATCAGCCCCAGCATTTT.

The gene calls are TRBV7-9 and TRBJ1-1, with 7 nucleotides matching TRBD1. Germline trimming cut 5 bases from V and 1 base from J; bases unmatched to any gene: 13. Looked up from germline, CDR1 is SEHNR and CDR2 is FQNEAQ (reference sequence). This CDR3 region has 17 residues. The CDR3 loop reads CASSAGTAPETNTEAFF. CDR3 coding DNA: TGTGCCAGCAGCGCCGGGACAGCTCCAGAGACGAACACTGAAGCTTTCTTT.

The gene calls are TRBV6-5 and TRBJ1-4; D is undetermined. Germline CDR1 and CDR2: MNHEY and SVGAGI. The CDR3 consists of 15 residues. Trimming took 6 bases from V and 5 from J, leaving 16 bases between them. CDR3 bases: TGTGCCAGCAGAGATGTAGGGAACGCGAATGAAAAACTGTTTTTT. Its translation is CASRDVGNANEKLFF.

This chain joins TRBV7-2 and TRBJ2-7; no definite D call. The CDR3 consists of 11 residues. The ends were cut back, 4 bases at V and 2 bases at J, with 3 bases in the middle. CDR1 SGHTA and CDR2 FQGNSA come from the germline V gene. CDR3 residues: CASSSAYEQYF. CDR3 DNA: TGTGCCAGCAGCTCCGCCTACGAGCAGTACTTC.

The J gene is TRBJ1-1, the V gene TRBV11-3; 9 positions match TRBD1. From germline, CDR1 is SGHNT and CDR2 YENEEA. With V trimmed by 5 bases and J by 10 bases, 8 bases remained unmatched. This CDR3 is built from 13 residues. The CDR3 loop reads CASSLIQGARAFF. The CDR3 region has the DNA TGTGCCAGCAGCCTTATACAGGGGGCGAGAGCTTTCTTT.

The rearrangement links TRBV19 to TRBJ2-3, with D possibly matching TRBD2 (6 bases). Germline V gene lookup returns CDR1 LNHDA and CDR2 SQIVND (reference sequence). V was shortened by 2 bases and J by 4 bases, with 10 bases between the two germline ends. The CDR3 is 14 residues long. The CDR3 DNA follows: TGTGCCAGTAGTATAACGGGAGAGGCAGATACGCAGTATTTT. Translating gives CASSITGEADTQYF. Full variable domain (remainder filled in from reference TRBV19 and TRBJ2-3): DGGITQSPKYLFRKEGQNVTLSCEQNLNHDAMYWYRQDPGQGLRLIYYSQIVNDFQKGDIAEGYSVSREKKESFPLTVTSAQKNPTAFYLCASSITGEADTQYFGPGTRLTVL.

This clone was counted only a few times. This chain uses TRBV7-6 with TRBJ1-4; 9 bases match TRBD1. The V segment lost 3 bases and the J segment 1 base; nucleotides outside the gene matches: 6. Germline lookup yields CDR1 SGHVS and CDR2 FNYEAQ. The CDR3 covers 17 residues. CDR3 in amino acids: CASSLRMGQGTNEKLFF. The CDR3 coding sequence is TGTGCCAGCAGCTTGCGTATGGGACAGGGAACTAATGAAAAACTGTTTTTT.

This CDR3 reads CASSLEVGEQYF. DNA for the CDR3: TGCGCCAGCAGCTTGGAGGTTGGGGAGCAGTACTTC. The chain is built from TRBV5-1 and TRBJ2-7; D is unclear. The CDR3 sequence is 12 residues long. V dropped 0 bases and J dropped 7 bases, with 8 bases sitting between them. From germline, CDR1 is SGHRS and CDR2 YFSETQ.

The chain recombines TRBV6-4 with TRBJ2-1; TRBD2 matches 13 bases. The CDR3 runs 15 residues. The germline gives CDR1 MRHNA, CDR2 SNTAGT. The V gene end was trimmed by 3 bases and the J gene end by 7 bases; junction bases not matched to a gene: 3. This CDR3 is CASSEGLAGVNEQFF. The DNA of the CDR3 is TGTGCCAGCAGTGAAGGACTAGCGGGAGTGAATGAGCAGTTCTTC.

The chain links TRBV6-5 to TRBJ2-3; D is uncertain. The CDR3 extends over 12 amino acids. Trimming removed 7 bases from V and 1 base from J, with 6 bases in between. Germline CDR1 MNHEY, CDR2 SVGAGI. The CDR3 coding sequence is TGTGCCAGCAAGGACCGCACAGATACGCAGTATTTT. This sequence encodes CASKDRTDTQYF.

The rearrangement joins TRBV5-1 to TRBJ2-5; D is ambiguous. This CDR3 comprises 11 residues. The germline gives CDR1 SGHRS, CDR2 YFSETQ. Trimming stripped 4 bases from V and 4 bases from J, with 5 bases between. The CDR3 spells CASSRRETQYF. The CDR3 region has the DNA TGCGCCAGCAGCCGGAGAGAGACCCAGTACTTC. Supplemented by reference TRBV5-1 and TRBJ2-5, the full variable domain reads KAGVTQTPRYLIKTRGQQVTLSCSPISGHRSVSWYQQTPGQGLQFLFEYFSETQRNKGNFPGRFSGRQFSNSRSEMNVSTLELGDSALYLCASSRRETQYFGPGTRLLVL.

The genes are TRBV18 and TRBJ1-1; D remains unclear. The V gene lost 5 bases and the J gene lost 1 base, with 8 bases spanning the gap. The CDR3 is made up of 13 amino acids. Germline V CDR1 and CDR2: KGHSH, LQKENI. CDR3 loop: CASSSTENTEAFF. The CDR3 DNA sequence: TGTGCCAGCTCATCCACAGAGAACACTGAAGCTTTCTTT.

The chain couples TRBV6-5 to TRBJ2-7; tentatively, D is TRBD1 (5 bases). The CDR3 is 11 residues long. Per the germline V gene, CDR1 is MNHEY and CDR2 is SVGAGI. The germline V and J ends were trimmed by 7 bases and 4 bases, with 8 bases remaining between them. The CDR3 loop is CASTDRYEQYF. CDR3 nucleotide sequence: TGTGCCAGCACCGACAGATACGAGCAGTACTTC.

The J gene is TRBJ2-7, the V gene TRBV20-1; no clear D gene. This CDR3 has 10 amino acids. Germline V gives CDR1 DFQATT, CDR2 SNEGSKA (reference sequence). V dropped 7 bases and J dropped 4 bases, with 8 bases sitting between them. In DNA form, the CDR3 reads TGCAGTGTGATGGGGTACGAGCAGTACTTC. It translates to CSVMGYEQYF.

V and J are TRBV6-6 and TRBJ1-3; D unresolved. CDR1 is MNHNY, CDR2 SVGAGI, per germline (reference sequence). CDR3 length: 13 amino acids. The V end lost 2 bases, the J end lost 7 bases, and 9 bases lay between the germline ends. The CDR3 DNA sequence: TGTGCCAGCAGTTACGACGACCGGAACACCATATATTTT. Translation: CASSYDDRNTIYF.

The V and J genes are TRBV5-1 and TRBJ2-7; TRBD1 aligns across 10 bases. The CDR3 contains 16 residues. The V gene's germline CDR1 is SGHRS and CDR2 YFSETQ. J gave up 4 bases and V 1 base, and 8 bases lay outside the gene matches. Here the CDR3 DNA reads TGCGCCAGCAGCTTGTCAAACCGGGACAGGGGATACGAGCAGTACTTC. It is translated as CASSLSNRDRGYEQYF.

This chain joins TRBV5-1 and TRBJ2-5; D remains unclear. V was cut by 4 bases and J by 5 bases, with 9 bases left in between. The CDR3 runs to 12 residues. The germline CDR1 and CDR2 sequences are SGHRS and YFSETQ. CDR3 sequence reads: CASSRSGETQYF. The CDR3 DNA sequence: TGCGCCAGCAGCCGGTCCGGGGAGACCCAGTACTTC.

The V and J genes are TRBV27 and TRBJ1-2; D is unclear. Germline-derived CDR1 and CDR2 are MNHEY and SMNVEV (reference sequence). V was clipped by 2 bases and J by 0 bases, with 13 bases between them. The CDR3 totals 16 residues. The CDR3: CASSLKHKGSNYGYTF. CDR3 bases: TGTGCCAGCAGTTTAAAGCACAAGGGTTCTAACTATGGCTACACCTTC.

The table lists this clone with a few counts. CDR3: CASSTADGIGELFF. CDR3 DNA sequence: TGTGCCAGCAGCACTGCGGACGGTATCGGGGAGCTGTTTTTT. The chain links TRBV5-4 to TRBJ2-2; D gene uncertain. The CDR3 is made up of 14 amino acids. Trimming took off 4 bases at V and 7 bases at J, with 14 bases between the two ends. The germline gives CDR1 SGHNT, CDR2 YYREEE (reference sequence).

The V gene is TRBV5-6, the J gene TRBJ1-1; no clear D. V gave up 0 bases and J gave up 2 bases, with 17 bases separating them. The CDR3 has 17 amino acids. CDR1 and CDR2 (germline): SGHDT, YYEEEE. The CDR3 region is CASSLGTPGSRNTEAFF. CDR3 in DNA: TGTGCCAGCAGCTTGGGAACCCCCGGGAGTAGAAACACTGAAGCTTTCTTT. The variable domain in full, with the rest retrieved from reference TRBV5-6 and TRBJ1-1, is DAGVTQSPTHLIKTRGQQVTLRCSPKSGHDTVSWYQQALGQGPQFIFQYYEEEERQRGNFPDRFSGHQFPNYSSELNVNALLLGDSALYLCASSLGTPGSRNTEAFFGQGTRLTVV.

The chain joins TRBV2 to TRBJ2-5, with D maybe TRBD2 (5 bases). The V end lost 7 bases, the J end lost 6 bases, and 9 bases lay between the germline ends. Germline CDR1 is SNHLY and CDR2 is FYNNEI. This CDR3 region has 11 residues. CDR3 nucleotide sequence: TGTGCCAGCAACGAGCGGAAGACCCAGTACTTC. It encodes CASNERKTQYF.

The J gene is TRBJ2-5, the V gene TRBV19, with 8 bases that match TRBD1. Germline values: CDR1 LNHDA, CDR2 SQIVND (reference sequence). The junction had 13 bases not matched to a gene; V was cut back by 5 bases and J by 5 bases. The CDR3 length is 16 residues. CDR3 coding DNA: TGTGCCAGTAGTTCTTTCGGGACAGGACCTCCTGAGACCCAGTACTTC. This sequence encodes CASSSFGTGPPETQYF.

The chain couples TRBV5-1 to TRBJ2-7, with D hard to call. The germline V and J ends were trimmed by 7 bases and 0 bases, with 11 bases remaining between them. Germline V gene sequence: CDR1 SGHRS, CDR2 YFSETQ. The CDR3 totals 13 residues. The CDR3 is CASAITYSYEQYF. The CDR3 bases are TGCGCCAGCGCCATCACGTACTCCTACGAGCAGTACTTC.

The chain couples TRBV27 to TRBJ1-4; the D gene is possibly TRBD1 (5 bases). Deletions cut 4 bases from V and 3 bases from J, with 9 bases between. The CDR3 is 14 amino acids. Germline loops: CDR1 MNHEY, CDR2 SMNVEV (reference sequence). CDR3 nucleotide sequence: TGTGCCAGCAGTTCCAGGGTACCTAATGAAAAACTGTTTTTT. Protein product: CASSSRVPNEKLFF.

To note about this clone: The sample holds other DNA sequences that translate to the same CDR3. The CDR3 DNA follows: TGTGCCAGCAGTGAACAGCTAAGGGCGGACTATGGCTACACCTTC. Its translation is CASSEQLRADYGYTF. The chain combines TRBV2 with TRBJ1-2; no reliable D call. Germline CDR1 is SNHLY and CDR2 is FYNNEI. This CDR3 is 15 amino acids long. The ends were cut back, 2 bases at V and 3 bases at J, with 13 bases in the middle.

This clone was seen a handful of times. The CDR3 here is CASSVASGNTEAFF. The CDR3 coding sequence is TGTGCCAGCAGCGTAGCGTCCGGGAACACTGAAGCTTTCTTT. The chain joins TRBV9 to TRBJ1-1; no firm D call. Germline V lookup: CDR1 SGDLS, CDR2 YYNGEE. The CDR3 contains 14 residues. The ends were cut back, 0 bases at V and 1 base at J, with 7 bases in the middle.